The T cell receptor (beta chain) described here comes from a study of neoadjuvant anti-PD-1 for oral cavity cancer. Overall study context: Nivolumab at 3 mg/kg was mostly given biweekly, three to four doses, pre-surgery. Patients without progression got a fourth dose around day 43. Study findings and constraints: Post-nivolumab, blood T cell clonality was significantly elevated in non-responders.

Trimming removed 3 bases at V and 6 bases at J, with 8 bases between. Per the germline V gene, CDR1 is DFQATT and CDR2 is SNEGSKA (reference sequence). The CDR3 totals 11 residues. A word on this clone: Its antigen is unidentified.

Specified time point: after neoadjuvant nivolumab, at surgical resection. Blood cells were analyzed directly, without culture or expansion. Repertoires were generated with immunoSEQ multiplex PCR, while TCRdb's copy carries only in-frame clones and drops some. The sample lists 14,000 or so clones, around three quarters seen once, with under 2.5% in the top ten. The J gene is TRBJ1-2, the V gene TRBV20-1; D is undetermined. The sequence was obtained from a person aged 40 to 85 with oral cavity squamous cell carcinoma. The source material was PBMCs, sampled after nivolumab (anti-PD-1) treatment. The CDR3 nucleotides are TGCAGTGCTAGGCCCTACGATGGCTACACCTTC. It is translated as CSARPYDGYTF.